This TCR beta chain was identified in a study of blood T cell repertoires in COVID-19. Study information: Specimens from acute and convalescent COVID-19 originated in the United States, Italy and Spain. T cells, B-cell-depleted T cells, or PBMCs provided the cDNA or gDNA that served as material.

V was pared by 7 bases and J by 1 base, with 11 bases between. There are 13 residues in the CDR3. The germline CDR1 and CDR2 sequences are SNHLY and FYNNEI. In the authors' workflow: From reference gene primer amplification, estimates of nucleated cell counts were derived. The data were produced by immunoSEQ multiplex PCR, yet TCRdb's version contains in-frame clones alone and is incomplete. V, J and clone size are taken as reported in that table, and D and trimming were inferred from the DNA itself. Here the sample spans about 200,000 clones, around 83% being singletons. This chain connects TRBV2 to TRBJ2-7, with D uncertain. Source material: peripheral blood. This receptor was identified in a man aged 50 to 60 with active or convalescent COVID-19. The DNA of the CDR3 is TGTGCCAGCACCACGACTCATTCCTACGAGCAGTACTTC. Protein sequence: CASTTTHSYEQYF. Full variable domain (rest looked up from reference TRBV2 and TRBJ2-7): EPEVTQTPSHQVTQMGQEVILRCVPISNHLYFYWYRQILGQKVEFLVSFYNNEISEKSEIFDDQFSVERPDGSNFTLKIRSTKLEDSAMYFCASTTTHSYEQYFGPGTRLTVT.